Described below is a single T cell receptor beta chain sequence and its context. Its antigen is not identified. It was by quantitative 5'-RACE with molecular barcodes that TCR beta libraries were made. TCRdb re-analysed the 5' RACE reads in MiXCR, keeping a single row per CDR3 protein. The sample has approximately 180,000 distinct CDR3 sequences; roughly 18% are singletons. Germline-derived CDR1 and CDR2 are SQVTM and ANQGSEA. The CDR3 contains 11 residues. V dropped 6 bases and J dropped 1 base, with 7 bases sitting between them. The data originate from a study of CD8 T cells in ankylosing spondylitis. The study, taken as a whole, reports: Reports say disease-linked clones showed up significantly more in matched ankylosing spondylitis synovial fluid. Ankylosing spondylitis blood appeared to carry a characteristic TCR beta motif of roughly eight highly homologous variants. Certain motif variants had earlier been reported in reactive arthritis synovial fluid and blood.

The V gene is TRBV29-1, the J gene TRBJ2-7; no firm D call. The clonotype was recovered from a male donor between 5 and 29 years old with ankylosing spondylitis or in good health (not recorded which). What was sequenced was blood, either unsorted or a sorted T cell fraction (not recorded which). Here the CDR3 reads CSVTVSYEQYF. CDR3 coding DNA: TGCAGCGTAACAGTTTCCTACGAGCAGTACTTC.